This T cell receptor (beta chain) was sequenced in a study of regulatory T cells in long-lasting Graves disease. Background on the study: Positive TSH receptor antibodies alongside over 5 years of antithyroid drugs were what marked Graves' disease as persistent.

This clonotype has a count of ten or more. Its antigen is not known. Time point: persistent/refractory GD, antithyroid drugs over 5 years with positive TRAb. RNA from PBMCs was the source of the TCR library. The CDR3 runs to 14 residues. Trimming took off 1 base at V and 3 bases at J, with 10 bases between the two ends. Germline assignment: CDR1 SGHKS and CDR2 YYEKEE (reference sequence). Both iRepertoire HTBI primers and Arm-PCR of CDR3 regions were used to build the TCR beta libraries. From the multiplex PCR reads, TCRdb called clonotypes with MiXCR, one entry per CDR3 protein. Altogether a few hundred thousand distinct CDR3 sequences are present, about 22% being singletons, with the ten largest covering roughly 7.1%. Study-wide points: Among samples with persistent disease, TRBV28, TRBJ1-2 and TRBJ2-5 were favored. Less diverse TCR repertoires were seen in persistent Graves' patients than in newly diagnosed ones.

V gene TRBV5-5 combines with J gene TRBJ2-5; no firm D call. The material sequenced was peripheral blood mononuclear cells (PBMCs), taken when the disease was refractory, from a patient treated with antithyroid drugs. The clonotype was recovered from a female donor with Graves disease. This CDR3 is CASSLKYIEETQYF. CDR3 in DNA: TGTGCCAGCAGCTTGAAGTACATCGAAGAGACCCAGTACTTC.